Listed below are T cell receptor beta chains from one sample, sequenced in a study of T cells in Graves' hyperthyroidism and ophthalmopathy. TCRdb passed the multiplex PCR reads through MiXCR, listing each CDR3 protein once. The repertoire holds around 580,000 distinct CDR3 sequences, around 45% seen once, with roughly 7.7% in the top ten. Input material: peripheral blood or thyroid tissue (not recorded which). The receptors stem from a woman between 18 and 30 years old with Graves' hyperthyroidism. Both conserved end residues are part of each CDR3. D genes are given only for firm matches. Expanded clones get a size class; other rows say once, few or many, or leave the size out.

v_call	d_call	j_call	clone_size	cdr3_aa	cdr3_nt
TRBV30	-	TRBJ1-2	-	CARSRDSNLYGYTF	TGTGCCCGGAGCCGGGACTCAAACCTCTATGGCTACACCTTC
TRBV19	-	TRBJ2-7	-	CASSHQGYEQYF	TGTGCCAGTAGCCACCAGGGCTACGAGCAGTACTTC
TRBV6-6	TRBD2	TRBJ2-7	-	CASSYLWTSGYEQYF	TGTGCCAGCAGCTACCTTTGGACTAGCGGTTACGAGCAGTACTTC
TRBV19	TRBD1	TRBJ1-1	many	CASSTMGQFMNTEAFF	TGTGCCAGTAGTACGATGGGACAGTTCATGAACACTGAAGCTTTCTTT
TRBV6-6	TRBD1	TRBJ1-1	many	CASSGKGAGDTEAFF	TGTGCCAGCAGCGGCAAGGGGGCAGGTGACACTGAAGCTTTCTTT
TRBV7-9	-	TRBJ2-7	-	CASTRGGVHEQYF	TGTGCCAGCACCCGAGGTGGGGTCCACGAGCAGTACTTC
TRBV20-1	TRBD2	TRBJ2-5	-	CSARDRLAGAETQYF	TGCAGTGCTAGAGATCGTTTAGCGGGAGCAGAGACCCAGTACTTC
TRBV7-9	TRBD2	TRBJ2-7	many	CASSLVQGAGADEQYF	TGTGCCAGCAGCTTAGTGCAAGGCGCGGGAGCGGACGAGCAGTACTTC
TRBV29-1	-	TRBJ2-5	-	CSVGGTRGMETQYF	TGCAGCGTTGGAGGCACGAGGGGCATGGAGACCCAGTACTTC
TRBV6-1	TRBD1	TRBJ1-1	many	CASSEAGLKGAGTEAFF	TGTGCCAGCAGTGAAGCTGGGTTGAAGGGGGCTGGCACTGAAGCTTTCTTT
TRBV24-1	-	TRBJ2-1	-	CATSELSGNNEQFF	TGTGCCACCAGTGAGTTATCGGGGAACAATGAGCAGTTCTTC
TRBV29-1	-	TRBJ1-5	-	CSVGLGNQPQHF	TGCAGCGTTGGGTTAGGCAATCAGCCCCAGCATTTT
TRBV19	TRBD2	TRBJ2-1	-	CASSGGTSLLGEQFF	TGTGCCAGTTCTGGAGGGACTAGCTTACTCGGGGAGCAGTTCTTC
TRBV5-1	-	TRBJ2-7	many	CASSLFGSHSYEQYF	TGCGCCAGCAGCTTGTTTGGAAGTCACTCCTACGAGCAGTACTTC
TRBV7-3	TRBD1	TRBJ1-3	-	CASSPPTGSNTIYF	TGTGCCAGCAGCCCACCGACAGGGAGTAACACCATATATTTT
TRBV15	TRBD1	TRBJ1-1	-	CATSGYRDRGMNTEAFF	TGTGCCACCAGCGGCTACCGGGACAGGGGCATGAACACTGAAGCTTTCTTT
TRBV2	TRBD1	TRBJ1-2	-	CASSVVTGGDGYTF	TGTGCCAGCAGTGTCGTAACAGGGGGCGACGGCTACACCTTC
TRBV10-3	TRBD1	TRBJ1-1	-	CAISDSQGGATEAFF	TGTGCCATCAGTGATTCACAGGGGGGAGCCACTGAAGCTTTCTTT
TRBV29-1	-	TRBJ1-2	-	CSVGASGANYGYTF	TGCAGCGTTGGGGCTAGCGGGGCTAACTATGGCTACACCTTC
TRBV7-3	-	TRBJ2-7	many	CASSLACHHYEQYF	TGTGCCAGCAGCTTAGCATGTCACCACTACGAGCAGTACTTC
TRBV14	-	TRBJ2-5	many	CASSPRDISQETQYF	TGTGCCAGCAGCCCCCGGGACATCTCCCAAGAGACCCAGTACTTC
TRBV14	-	TRBJ2-2	many	CASSREQGELFF	TGTGCCAGCAGCCGGGAACAAGGGGAGCTGTTTTTT
TRBV7-2	TRBD1	TRBJ1-2	many	CASSATGDDYGYTF	TGTGCCAGCAGCGCGACAGGGGACGACTATGGCTACACCTTC
TRBV7-2	TRBD2	TRBJ2-7	many	CASSQRLAGDEQYF	TGTGCCAGCAGCCAAAGACTAGCGGGGGACGAGCAGTACTTC
TRBV29-1	-	TRBJ1-1	few	CSADSMNTEAFF	TGCAGCGCAGACAGCATGAACACTGAAGCTTTCTTT
TRBV4-3	TRBD1	TRBJ1-2	-	CASSQVWGFWTGTFLHGYTF	TGCGCCAGCAGCCAAGTGTGGGGATTTTGGACAGGGACTTTTTTACATGGCTACACCTTC
TRBV24-1	-	TRBJ2-6	-	CATSETVSGANVLTF	TGTGCCACCAGTGAGACAGTCTCTGGGGCCAACGTCCTGACTTTC
TRBV5-4	TRBD1	TRBJ1-3	many	CASSMGQGSDTIYF	TGTGCCAGCAGCATGGGACAGGGGAGCGACACCATATATTTT
TRBV24-1	-	TRBJ2-5	many	CATSDLAPASSARKETQYF	TGTGCCACCAGTGATTTGGCCCCGGCTTCCAGCGCAAGAAAAGAGACCCAGTACTTC
TRBV7-8	-	TRBJ1-6	many	CASSLAGRNSPLHF	TGTGCCAGCAGCTTAGCGGGTCGAAATTCACCCCTCCACTTT
TRBV6-6	-	TRBJ1-5	-	CASSHTETKTTQHF	TGTGCCAGCAGTCATACAGAGACAAAGACCACCCAGCATTTT
TRBV18	-	TRBJ1-2	-	CASSLQSNYGYTF	TGTGCCAGCTCACTTCAGAGTAACTATGGCTACACCTTC
TRBV24-1	-	TRBJ2-7	many	CATSDLRGDEQYF	TGTGCCACCAGTGATTTGCGTGGGGACGAGCAGTACTTC
TRBV20-1	TRBD2	TRBJ2-2	once	CSAPGLANTGEPFF	TGCAGTGCTCCTGGACTAGCGAACACCGGGGAGCCGTTTTTT
TRBV2	-	TRBJ1-5	-	CACSASPGTADGQPQHF	-
TRBV10-3	-	TRBJ1-2	many	CAISRASGLFLSNYGYTF	TGTGCCATCAGCCGGGCCTCCGGCCTCTTTCTGTCTAACTATGGCTACACCTTC
TRBV7-9	-	TRBJ1-4	-	CASSLARDWTNEKLFF	TGTGCCAGCAGCTTAGCGCGGGATTGGACTAATGAAAAACTGTTTTTT
TRBV7-9	-	TRBJ2-5	many	CASSGTNRVQETQYF	TGTGCCAGCAGCGGCACAAACAGGGTCCAAGAGACCCAGTACTTC
TRBV7-2	-	TRBJ2-1	-	CASSLAQTRAYNEQFF	TGTGCCAGCAGCTTAGCGCAAACTAGGGCGTACAATGAGCAGTTCTTC
TRBV29-1	TRBD1	TRBJ1-2	-	CSLGQGGSYTF	TGCAGCTTAGGGCAGGGGGGAAGCTACACCTTC
TRBV10-3	TRBD2	TRBJ2-5	many	CAISASGRAVETQYF	TGTGCCATCAGTGCCAGCGGGAGGGCCGTTGAGACCCAGTACTTC
TRBV7-3	-	TRBJ2-7	-	CASSLTVGGGRGNEQYF	TGTGCCAGCAGCTTAACAGTAGGGGGAGGACGTGGCAATGAGCAGTACTTC
TRBV15	-	TRBJ1-4	once	CATSRAAGGEKLFF	TGTGCCACCAGCAGAGCGGCGGGAGGGGAAAAACTGTTTTTT
TRBV20-1	-	TRBJ2-2	-	CSARGPDGELFF	TGCAGTGCTAGGGGCCCGGACGGGGAGCTGTTTTTT
TRBV12-3/TRBV12-4	-	TRBJ2-5	many	CASSFRIEETQYF	TGTGCCAGCAGTTTTCGTATCGAAGAGACCCAGTACTTC
TRBV19	TRBD1	TRBJ1-5	many	CASSIDRTGVQPQHF	TGTGCCAGTAGTATAGACCGGACAGGGGTGCAGCCCCAGCATTTT
TRBV7-9	-	TRBJ2-7	many	CASSLYRGLSYEQYF	TGTGCCAGCAGCCTCTACAGGGGACTCTCCTACGAGCAGTACTTC
TRBV28	TRBD2	TRBJ2-5	many	CASSSSGREETQYF	TGTGCCAGCAGTTCTAGCGGGAGGGAAGAGACCCAGTACTTC
TRBV5-1	-	TRBJ2-1	-	CASSLGSSQNNEQFF	TGCGCCAGCAGCTTGGGCTCTAGCCAGAACAATGAGCAGTTCTTC
TRBV20-1	-	TRBJ2-3	-	CSASSEGGDTQYF	TGCAGTGCTAGTTCGGAGGGAGGCGATACGCAGTATTTT
TRBV20-1	-	TRBJ1-1	many	CSAREKGRTEAFF	TGCAGTGCTAGAGAAAAAGGGAGGACTGAAGCTTTCTTT
TRBV12-3/TRBV12-4	-	TRBJ2-1	-	CATLEDSYNEQFF	TGTGCCACCCTGGAGGACTCCTACAATGAGCAGTTCTTC
TRBV29-1	-	TRBJ1-1	few	CSVGQSQTEAFF	TGCAGCGTGGGACAAAGCCAAACTGAAGCTTTCTTT
TRBV20-1	TRBD1	TRBJ1-3	many	CSARDPGDRVNTIYF	TGCAGTGCTAGAGATCCCGGGGACAGGGTAAACACCATATATTTT